The clone carrying this T cell receptor beta chain was detected a few times. Trimming stripped 3 bases from V and 5 bases from J, with 14 bases between. Germline CDR1 reads SGHAT; CDR2 reads FQNNGV. The CDR3 consists of 15 residues. The sample originates from a study of blood T cell repertoires in COVID-19. Study context: Specimens from acute and convalescent COVID-19 originated in the United States, Italy and Spain. The analysed material was cDNA or gDNA that came from T cells, B-cell-depleted T cells, or PBMCs.

In the study's own analysis: Nucleated cell counts were estimated from reference gene primer amplification. Assay used: immunoSEQ multiplex PCR; TCRdb lists only in-frame clones, some missing. The V and J calls and clone size come from that table; D and trimming were worked out from the DNA. The table has approximately 140,000 clones, 86% seen once. The sequence was obtained from a man in his 70s with acute or convalescent COVID-19. The sequencing sample was made of peripheral blood. The rearrangement joins TRBV11-2 to TRBJ2-1; D remains ambiguous. CDR3 in DNA: TGTGCCAGCAGCTTGACGCTAGGTGGAAACAATGAGCAGTTCTTC. It translates to CASSLTLGGNNEQFF.